The present T cell receptor beta chain was sequenced within a study of tumor-infiltrating lymphocytes in oesophageal squamous cell carcinoma. Notes on this clonotype: One junction end does not reproduce the germline sequence, and a read error may be involved.

MiXCR, applied by TCRdb to the PCR reads, yields one record per CDR3 protein. The sample gives 9,500 to 15,000 distinct CDR3 sequences, 50% to 65% of which show up once; less than 40% is in the top ten. Material for sequencing was esophageal tumor tissue. The sequence came from a female donor with esophageal squamous cell carcinoma.

The CDR3 spells CASSSGLVETQYF. The CDR3, as DNA: TGTGCTAGCAGCTCCGGACTAGTAGAGACCCAGTACTTC. This chain connects TRBV7-6 to TRBJ2-5, with 7 bases matching TRBD2. This CDR3 contains 13 residues. Germline loops: CDR1 SGHVS, CDR2 FNYEAQ.